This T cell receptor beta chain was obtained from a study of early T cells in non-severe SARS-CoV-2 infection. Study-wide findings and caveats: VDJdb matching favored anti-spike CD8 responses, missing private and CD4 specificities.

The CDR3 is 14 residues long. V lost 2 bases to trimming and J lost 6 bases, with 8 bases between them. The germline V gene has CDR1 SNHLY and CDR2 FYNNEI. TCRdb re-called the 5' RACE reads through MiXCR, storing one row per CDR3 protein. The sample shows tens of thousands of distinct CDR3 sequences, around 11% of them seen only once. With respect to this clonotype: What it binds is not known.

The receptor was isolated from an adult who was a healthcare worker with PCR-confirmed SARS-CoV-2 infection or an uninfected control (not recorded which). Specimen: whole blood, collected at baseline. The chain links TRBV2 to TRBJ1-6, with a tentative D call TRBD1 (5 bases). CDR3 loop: CASSEHGANSPLHF. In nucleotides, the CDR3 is TGTGCCAGCAGTGAACATGGGGCTAATTCACCCCTCCACTTT.